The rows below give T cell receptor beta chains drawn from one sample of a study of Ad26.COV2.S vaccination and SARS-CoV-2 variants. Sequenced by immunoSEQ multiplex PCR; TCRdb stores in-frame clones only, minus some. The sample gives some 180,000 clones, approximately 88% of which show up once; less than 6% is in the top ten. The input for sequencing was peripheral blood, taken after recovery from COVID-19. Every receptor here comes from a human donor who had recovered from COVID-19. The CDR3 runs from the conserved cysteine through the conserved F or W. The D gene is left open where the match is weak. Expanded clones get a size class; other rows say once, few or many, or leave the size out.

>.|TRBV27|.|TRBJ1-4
TGTGCCAGCAGTTTGCCAGGGGACGAAAAACTGTTTTTT
CASSLPGDEKLFF
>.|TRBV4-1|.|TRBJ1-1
TGCGCCAGCAGCCCCTGGCGCGGGACAGAAGCTTTCTTT
CASSPWRGTEAFF
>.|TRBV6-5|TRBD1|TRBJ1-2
TGTGCCAGCAGTTCTCGACAGGGACATGGCTACACCTTC
CASSSRQGHGYTF
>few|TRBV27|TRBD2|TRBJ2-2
TGTGCCAGCACTGGGACTAGCGGGAGGGTGGCCACCGGGGAGCTGTTTTTT
CASTGTSGRVATGELFF
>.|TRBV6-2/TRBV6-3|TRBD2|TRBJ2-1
TGTGCCAGCAGTTACTCGAGTGCAGCGGGGGGCAGATCCTACAATGAGCAGTTCTTC
CASSYSSAAGGRSYNEQFF
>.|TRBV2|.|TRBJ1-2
TGTGCCAGCAGCTCAACAGGGCGCTATGGCTACACCTTC
CASSSTGRYGYTF
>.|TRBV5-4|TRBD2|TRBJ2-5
TGTGCCAGCAGCCTGGGACTAGCGGGAGCTGAGACCCAGTACTTC
CASSLGLAGAETQYF
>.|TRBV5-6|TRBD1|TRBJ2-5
TGTGCCAGCAGCATACTACAGGGGAGAGAGACCCAGTACTTC
CASSILQGRETQYF
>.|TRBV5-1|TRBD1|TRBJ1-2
TGCGCCAGCAGCCCAGGACAGGGGGCTTGGGGCTACACCTTC
CASSPGQGAWGYTF
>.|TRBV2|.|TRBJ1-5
TGTGCCAGCAGTGCCGGGGATCTTCGGCAGCCCCAGCATTTT
CASSAGDLRQPQHF
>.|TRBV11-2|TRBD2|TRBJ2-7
TGTGCCAGCAGCTTAGAGACAGCGGGGGGTTTATACGAGCAGTACTTC
CASSLETAGGLYEQYF
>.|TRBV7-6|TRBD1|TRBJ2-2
TGTGCCAGCAGCTCTTGGGACAGGCCTCGGGCCGGGGAGCTGTTTTTT
CASSSWDRPRAGELFF
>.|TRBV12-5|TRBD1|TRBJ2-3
TGTGCTAGTGGTTTTATGCGGGACAGGTTCACAGATACGCAGTATTTT
CASGFMRDRFTDTQYF
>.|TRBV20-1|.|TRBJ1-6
TGCAGTGCTAGTCTTCTCAATTCACCCCTCCACTTT
CSASLLNSPLHF
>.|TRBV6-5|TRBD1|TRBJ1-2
TGTGCCAGCCGTTCGGGACAGGGGGTATCCAGCTATGGCTACACCTTC
CASRSGQGVSSYGYTF
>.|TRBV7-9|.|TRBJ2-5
TGTGCCAGCAGCTCCGGCCTTAGGGGGAAACAAGAGACCCAGTACTTC
CASSSGLRGKQETQYF
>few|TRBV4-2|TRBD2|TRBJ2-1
TGTGCCAGCAGCCAAGTACGGACTAGCCATTCCTACAATGAGCAGTTCTTC
CASSQVRTSHSYNEQFF
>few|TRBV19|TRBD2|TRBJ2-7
TGTGCCAGTAGACCAAGGCTAGCGGTAGGATCCTACGAGCAGTACTTC
CASRPRLAVGSYEQYF
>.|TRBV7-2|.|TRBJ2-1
TGTGCCAGCAGCCCTAGTCACAATGAGCAGTTCTTC
CASSPSHNEQFF